A single sample gave rise to the 7 T cell receptor beta chains below, sequenced in a study of cytomegalovirus exposure and HLA in healthy donors. The PCR ran on 60 Vbeta and 13 Jbeta primers. Profiled with immunoSEQ multiplex PCR; TCRdb holds only in-frame clones, not every one. This sample has roughly 100,000 clones, with 83% found just once. The sequenced sample was PBMCs. These receptors all stem from a man aged 40-49 years in good health and CMV-seronegative.

V gene TRBV28 combines with J gene TRBJ1-1; the D is unclear. V was clipped by 4 bases and J by 2 bases, with 5 bases between them. The CDR3 covers 12 residues. Germline lookup yields CDR1 MDHEN and CDR2 SYDVKM. The CDR3 DNA reads TGTGCCAGCAGTTCAGGAAACACTGAAGCTTTCTTT. Amino acids: CASSSGNTEAFF. The full variable domain, with the rest looked up from reference TRBV28 and TRBJ1-1, is DVKVTQSSRYLVKRTGEKVFLECVQDMDHENMFWYRQDPGLGLRLIYFSYDVKMKEKGDIPEGYSVSREKKERFSLILESASTNQTSMYLCASSSGNTEAFFGQGTRLTVV.

This chain uses TRBV5-4 with TRBJ1-1; D might be TRBD1 (6 bases). CDR1 is SGHNT, CDR2 YYREEE, per germline (reference sequence). V dropped 3 bases and J dropped 1 base, with 16 bases sitting between them. The CDR3 consists of 16 residues. In DNA, the CDR3 is TGTGCCAGCAGCTCGCGAAAAGAGGGACAGAACACTGAAGCTTTCTTT. As protein: CASSSRKEGQNTEAFF.

The chain is built from TRBV7-3 and TRBJ1-1; tentative D call: TRBD1 (5 bases). Germline assignment: CDR1 SGHTA and CDR2 FQGTGA. The length of the CDR3 is 13 residues. The V end was cut by 5 bases, the J end by 6 bases, with 13 bases between. The CDR3 is CASSRGGRAEAFF. In DNA, the CDR3 is TGTGCCAGCAGCCGGGGCGGGAGGGCTGAAGCTTTCTTT.

V gene TRBV5-4 combines with J gene TRBJ2-1, with D possibly matching TRBD2 (5 bases). This CDR3 has 15 amino acids. The V and J ends lost 1 base and 4 bases respectively, with 12 bases between them. The germline gives CDR1 SGHNT, CDR2 YYREEE (reference sequence). DNA for the CDR3: TGTGCCAGCAGCTTGCCGGCGGGCGTGTACAATGAGCAGTTCTTC. It translates to CASSLPAGVYNEQFF.

The gene calls are TRBV2 and TRBJ2-7; TRBD1 aligns across 7 bases. V lost 5 bases and J lost 7; bases outside the gene matches: 8. The CDR3 runs to 13 residues. Germline V gene lookup returns CDR1 SNHLY and CDR2 FYNNEI. CDR3: CASSTDRAREQYF. The CDR3 region has the DNA TGTGCCAGCAGTACCGACAGGGCTCGAGAGCAGTACTTC.

The chain has TRBV20-1 and TRBJ2-7; no clear D. This CDR3 is 11 amino acids long. V lost 6 bases to trimming and J lost 9 bases, with 15 bases between them. Germline CDR1 and CDR2: DFQATT and SNEGSKA (reference sequence). Here the CDR3 reads CSADTTSGQYF. Written as DNA, the CDR3 is TGCAGTGCCGATACCACGTCAGGGCAGTACTTC.

This clone came up once. V is TRBV13 and J is TRBJ2-1, with 12 positions matching TRBD2. The CDR3 is 15 residues long. Germline loops: CDR1 PRHDT, CDR2 FYEKMQ (reference sequence). The V segment lost 5 bases and the J segment 6 bases; nucleotides outside the gene matches: 5. As DNA, the CDR3 is TGTGCCAGCAGCGTAACTAGCGGGGGGCTCAATGAGCAGTTCTTC. The encoded protein is CASSVTSGGLNEQFF.